Each of the 22 T cell receptor beta chains below was sequenced from the same sample in a study of cytomegalovirus exposure and HLA in healthy donors (TCRdb year 2017). Receptor libraries were prepared by the immunoSEQ multiplex PCR assay. For the multiplex PCR, a mixture combining 60 forward primers for TCR Vbeta segments and 13 reverse primers for TCR Jbeta segments was used. The immuneACCESS repertoire file appears here via TCRdb, limited to in-frame rearrangements. These files lack a portion of the clones; in checked studies, under half of the deficit traces to unresolved V genes, and the cause of the others is not known. The table for this sample lists under 150,000 clones; roughly 80% of them were counted only once. The ten most abundant clones make up around 1.2% of the sample. The source material was PBMCs. These receptors were taken from a girl aged 2-9 years in good health and CMV-seronegative.

The J gene is TRBJ1-4, the V gene TRBV6-6, with TRBD1 matching 7 bases. Germline CDR1 is MNHNY and CDR2 is SVGAGI (reference sequence). The CDR3 runs to 15 residues. Germline trimming cut 2 bases from V and 0 bases from J; bases unmatched to any gene: 0. The CDR3 spells CASSYGTATNEKLFF. In DNA form, the CDR3 reads TGTGCCAGCAGTTACGGGACAGCAACTAATGAAAAACTGTTTTTT.

This clone was counted between two and nine times. The chain is built from TRBV4-1 and TRBJ1-4; the match to TRBD1 covers 10 bases. The CDR3 consists of 16 residues. Germline lookup yields CDR1 MGHRA and CDR2 YSYEKL. Trimming took 2 bases from V and 5 from J; bases not matched to a gene: 5. The CDR3 sequence: CASSQQPGQGNEKLFF. The CDR3 coding sequence is TGCGCCAGCAGCCAACAACCGGGACAGGGGAATGAAAAACTGTTTTTT.

V usage is TRBV30 and J usage is TRBJ2-2; D is perhaps TRBD1 (5 bases). Germline-derived CDR1 and CDR2 are GTSNPN and SVGIG (reference sequence). This CDR3 region has 17 residues. Trimming took 3 bases from V and 5 from J, leaving 22 bases between them. As DNA, the CDR3 is TGTGCCTGGAGCGGCCCGGGCACCTCCAGGGTTACCGGGGAGCTGTTTTTT. It yields the protein CAWSGPGTSRVTGELFF.

The V call is TRBV27, the J call TRBJ1-4, with D unclear. Germline-derived CDR1 and CDR2 are MNHEY and SMNVEV (reference sequence). Trimming removed 11 bases from V and 0 bases from J, with 13 bases in between. CDR3 size: 14 residues. The CDR3 sequence is CAFPWPSTNEKLFF. As DNA, the CDR3 is TGTGCCTTCCCTTGGCCGTCAACTAATGAAAAACTGTTTTTT.

This chain connects TRBV6-1 to TRBJ2-5; 7 nucleotides match TRBD1. From germline, CDR1 is MNHNS and CDR2 SASEGT. The V segment lost 4 bases and the J segment 5 bases; nucleotides outside the gene matches: 7. The CDR3 spans 14 residues. The CDR3 nucleotides read TGTGCCAGCAGTGCAGGGGGTATGGGGGAGACCCAGTACTTC. Its translation: CASSAGGMGETQYF.

V and J are TRBV15 and TRBJ1-5; D perhaps matches TRBD1 (6 bases). V lost 1 base and J lost 6, with 13 bases in between. This CDR3 is 15 amino acids long. Per germline, CDR1 LNHNV and CDR2 YYDKDF (reference sequence). CDR3 coding DNA: TGTGCCACCAGCAGAGCCCGGGGAGGGGGTCAGCCCCAGCATTTT. Translated, it gives CATSRARGGGQPQHF.

The chain couples TRBV7-2 to TRBJ2-7, with 10 bases that match TRBD2. In germline, CDR1 is SGHTA, CDR2 FQGNSA. Trimming took 1 base from V and 3 from J; bases not matched to a gene: 6. CDR3 length: 16 residues. The CDR3 DNA reads as TGTGCCAGCAGCTTAGGCCTAGCGGGAGTCGGCTACGAGCAGTACTTC. The encoded protein is CASSLGLAGVGYEQYF.

The chain carries TRBV7-2 and TRBJ1-2; possible D gene TRBD1, 6 bases. V was trimmed by 2 bases and J by 8 bases, leaving 15 bases between them. Germline V gene lookup returns CDR1 SGHTA and CDR2 FQGNSA. This CDR3 contains 14 residues. The CDR3 here is CASSLQSGVGGYTF. In DNA form, the CDR3 reads TGTGCCAGCAGCTTACAATCAGGGGTCGGGGGCTACACCTTC.

This chain connects TRBV11-2 to TRBJ1-1; TRBD1 might be the D (5 bases). Germline CDR1 and CDR2: SGHAT and FQNNGV. This CDR3 has 14 residues. Trimming stripped 3 bases from V and 0 bases from J, with 8 bases between. The CDR3 DNA reads as TGTGCCAGCAGCTTTTTGACAGTGAACACTGAAGCTTTCTTT. Translation gives CASSFLTVNTEAFF.

The V and J genes are TRBV4-1 and TRBJ2-7, with 9 positions matching TRBD1. The trim removed 0 bases at V and 6 bases at J, leaving 6 bases unmatched. Germline V gene sequence: CDR1 MGHRA, CDR2 YSYEKL. The CDR3 is made up of 15 amino acids. CDR3 in DNA: TGCGCCAGCAGCCAAGAGGGGATACAGGGGGCCGAGCAGTACTTC. It translates to CASSQEGIQGAEQYF.

V and J are TRBV23-1 and TRBJ2-3, with TRBD2 matching over 12 bases. TRBV23-1 carries the ORF label, with uncertain function. V lost 0 bases, J lost 4 bases, and 8 bases stayed unmatched. There are 18 residues in the CDR3. The CDR3 DNA reads as TGCGCCAGCAGTCAATCCTTGACTAGCGGGAGAAGTCCAGATACGCAGTATTTT. It yields the protein CASSQSLTSGRSPDTQYF.

The V call is TRBV19, the J call TRBJ1-1; 8 bases are a match to TRBD1. CDR1 and CDR2 from the germline V gene are LNHDA and SQIVND (reference sequence). The CDR3 runs 12 residues. V shed 9 bases, J shed 4 bases, and the junction held 4 bases outside the gene matches. The chain's CDR3 is CASRQGATEAFF. For the CDR3, the DNA is TGTGCCAGCCGCCAGGGGGCCACTGAAGCTTTCTTT.

The chain has TRBV27 and TRBJ2-3; D is possibly TRBD2 (6 bases). The V end was cut by 5 bases, the J end by 3 bases, with 18 bases between. The CDR3 extends over 16 amino acids. The germline V gene encodes CDR1 MNHEY and CDR2 SMNVEV (reference sequence). CDR3 in DNA: TGTGCCAGCAGTCCCGTTCCGGGAGCGCGGACAGATACGCAGTATTTT. Amino acid sequence: CASSPVPGARTDTQYF.

This chain joins TRBV29-1 and TRBJ2-2; TRBD1 might be the D (6 bases). V dropped 4 bases and J dropped 4 bases, with 10 bases sitting between them. This CDR3 region has 13 residues. Germline V gives CDR1 SQVTM, CDR2 ANQGSEA. The CDR3 reads CSVVDSLTGELFF. The CDR3 coding sequence is TGCAGCGTTGTGGACAGTCTCACCGGGGAGCTGTTTTTT.

V usage is TRBV7-9 and J usage is TRBJ2-7, with D possibly TRBD1 on 5 matching bases. This CDR3 has 19 amino acids. V was clipped by 5 bases and J by 3 bases, with 29 bases between them. Per the germline V gene, CDR1 is SEHNR and CDR2 is FQNEAQ (reference sequence). This CDR3 reads CASSPHRGSTARRDYEQYF. CDR3 nucleotide sequence: TGTGCCAGCAGCCCCCACCGCGGATCGACAGCCAGAAGAGACTACGAGCAGTACTTC.

The chain has TRBV6-6 and TRBJ2-3; D is unresolved. Germline V gives CDR1 MNHNY, CDR2 SVGAGI (reference sequence). The CDR3 is 14 residues long. Between the trimmed V and J ends, which lost 2 bases and 4 bases, there was a span of 10 bases. The CDR3 sequence is CASSYPRAADTQYF. The DNA for the CDR3 is TGTGCCAGCAGTTACCCTCGCGCCGCAGATACGCAGTATTTT.

This sequence joins TRBV7-8 and TRBJ1-1; no firm D call. This CDR3 has 13 residues. Germline V CDR1 and CDR2: SGHVS, FQNEAQ. Trimming took 5 bases from V and 1 from J, leaving 8 bases between them. This CDR3 reads CASSQTPNTEAFF. The DNA of the CDR3 is TGTGCCAGCAGCCAAACACCGAACACTGAAGCTTTCTTT.

The chain has TRBV6-5 and TRBJ1-2; TRBD1 aligns across 8 bases. This CDR3 contains 15 residues. V shed 5 bases and J 8 bases; nucleotides not matched to a gene: 13. Germline V gives CDR1 MNHEY, CDR2 SVGAGI. This CDR3 is CASSRTRTGNNGYTF. Written as DNA, the CDR3 is TGTGCCAGCAGTCGAACCCGGACAGGGAATAACGGCTACACCTTC.

This sequence joins TRBV13 and TRBJ2-7, with 7 bases that match TRBD1. Looked up from germline, CDR1 is PRHDT and CDR2 is FYEKMQ (reference sequence). CDR3 length equals 19 residues. J was trimmed by 1 base and V by 4 bases; bases with no gene match: 19. The DNA for the CDR3 is TGTGCCAGCAGCTCCCACCAAACATCCGCCAGGGGGTGGTCCTACGAGCAGTACTTC. This codes for CASSSHQTSARGWSYEQYF.

The V and J genes are TRBV6-5 and TRBJ2-1, with 13 bases matching TRBD2. This CDR3 is built from 14 residues. The V gene end was trimmed by 5 bases and the J gene end by 9 bases; junction bases not matched to a gene: 4. Germline V gene data show CDR1 as MNHEY and CDR2 as SVGAGI. The CDR3 bases are TGTGCCAGCAGTCGGACTAGCGGGAGATGTGAGCAGTTCTTC. It is translated as CASSRTSGRCEQFF.

This chain joins TRBV2 and TRBJ1-2, with D maybe TRBD1 (6 bases). The CDR3 sequence is 14 residues long. Per germline, CDR1 SNHLY and CDR2 FYNNEI. V was shortened by 3 bases and J by 4 bases, with 12 bases between the two germline ends. In DNA, the CDR3 is TGTGCCAGCAGTGATCTGGGGGCTTTCTATGGCTACACCTTC. Its protein is CASSDLGAFYGYTF.

The J gene is TRBJ1-2, the V gene TRBV7-9; 11 bases match TRBD1. V shed 2 bases, J shed 7 bases, and the junction held 12 bases outside the gene matches. CDR3 length equals 17 residues. Germline V gene lookup returns CDR1 SEHNR and CDR2 FQNEAQ (reference sequence). Written as DNA, the CDR3 is TGTGCCAGCAGCTTACCGAAAGATAGGACAGGGGGCTTTGGCTACACCTTC. Protein product: CASSLPKDRTGGFGYTF.